These T cell receptor beta chains were read from a single sample in a study of blood T cells in healthy people across ages. Via MiXCR, TCRdb re-called the 5' RACE reads, giving one row per CDR3 protein. The sample records more than 650,000 distinct CDR3 sequences, about 20% being singletons. The sequenced sample consisted of blood. Source of these receptors: a man between 65 and 85 years old in good health. CDR3s include the opening cysteine and the closing phenylalanine or tryptophan. Each record gives: J gene, V gene, D gene, clone size, CDR3 protein, CDR3 DNA. D genes are given only for firm matches. Rows give clone size only sometimes, using once, few, many, or a class for an expanded clone.

J: TRBJ2-3; V: TRBV25-1; D: NA; size: NA; CDR3: CASSVASLSDTQYF; DNA: TGTGCCAGCAGTGTGGCTAGCCTCTCAGATACGCAGTATTTT
J: TRBJ2-3; V: TRBV20-1; D: NA; size: many; CDR3: CSARDYSPTTDTQYF; DNA: TGCAGTGCTAGAGACTATTCACCCACCACAGATACGCAGTATTTT
J: TRBJ1-2; V: TRBV29-1; D: NA; size: NA; CDR3: CSVEDLREGYTF; DNA: TGCAGCGTTGAAGATCTTCGAGAGGGCTACACCTTC
J: TRBJ2-1; V: TRBV12-3/TRBV12-4; D: TRBD1; size: few; CDR3: CASSLAQGGAYNEQFF; DNA: TGTGCCAGCAGTTTAGCGCAAGGGGGCGCCTACAATGAGCAGTTCTTC
J: TRBJ2-2; V: TRBV12-3/TRBV12-4; D: NA; size: few; CDR3: CASSQGFDRATGELFF; DNA: TGTGCCAGCAGCCAAGGCTTTGACAGAGCCACCGGGGAGCTGTTTTTT
J: TRBJ2-3; V: TRBV14; D: TRBD2; size: few; CDR3: CASSRSGGAGDTQYF; DNA: TGTGCCAGCAGCCGTAGCGGGGGGGCAGGAGATACGCAGTATTTT
J: TRBJ2-3; V: TRBV6-2/TRBV6-3; D: TRBD1; size: NA; CDR3: CASSQSTGPTDTQYF; DNA: TGTGCCAGCAGCCAATCGACAGGGCCCACAGATACGCAGTATTTT
J: TRBJ1-6; V: TRBV12-3/TRBV12-4; D: NA; size: NA; CDR3: CASTGISRNSPLHF; DNA: TGTGCCAGCACCGGGATCTCCCGAAATTCACCCCTCCACTTT
J: TRBJ1-4; V: TRBV11-2; D: NA; size: NA; CDR3: CACSLVFGGFNEKLFF; DNA: TGTGCCTGCAGCTTAGTGTTTGGGGGCTTTAATGAAAAACTGTTTTTT
J: TRBJ2-1; V: TRBV29-1; D: TRBD2; size: few; CDR3: CSVTGGLAGVSYDEQFF; DNA: TGCAGCGTTACAGGGGGACTAGCGGGAGTCTCCTACGATGAGCAGTTCTTC
J: TRBJ2-3; V: TRBV29-1; D: NA; size: NA; CDR3: CSVEDSQGLGVQYF; DNA: TGCAGCGTTGAGGACAGCCAGGGGCTGGGAGTGCAGTATTTT
J: TRBJ1-5; V: TRBV29-1; D: NA; size: few; CDR3: CSVARGGNQPQHF; DNA: TGCAGCGTCGCGAGGGGGGGCAATCAGCCCCAGCATTTT
J: TRBJ2-1; V: TRBV10-3; D: TRBD2; size: NA; CDR3: CAIAGLADYNEQFF; DNA: TGTGCCATCGCGGGGCTAGCGGACTACAATGAGCAGTTCTTC
J: TRBJ2-1; V: TRBV3-1; D: TRBD2; size: once; CDR3: CASSHPRSGTSGGNEQFF; DNA: TGTGCCAGCAGCCACCCGCGTTCCGGGACTAGCGGGGGCAATGAGCAGTTCTTC
J: TRBJ2-5; V: TRBV28; D: NA; size: NA; CDR3: CASTELPSSPSRGTQYF; DNA: TGTGCCAGCACCGAACTCCCCTCGAGTCCCAGTAGGGGGACCCAGTACTTC
J: TRBJ1-2; V: TRBV28; D: TRBD1; size: NA; CDR3: CASRLTGAMYGYTF; DNA: TGTGCCAGCAGGCTGACAGGGGCGATGTATGGCTACACCTTC
J: TRBJ1-2; V: TRBV9; D: NA; size: NA; CDR3: CASSVGIVGQNYGYTF; DNA: TGTGCCAGCAGCGTAGGAATTGTGGGACAAAACTATGGCTACACCTTC
J: TRBJ1-1; V: TRBV27; D: NA; size: few; CDR3: CASSFRGNTETFF; DNA: TGTGCCAGCAGTTTTCGGGGGAACACTGAAACTTTCTTT
J: TRBJ2-1; V: TRBV7-2; D: TRBD1; size: NA; CDR3: CASSFAGTGGFNEQFF; DNA: TGTGCCAGCAGCTTTGCCGGGACAGGGGGGTTCAATGAGCAGTTCTTC
J: TRBJ2-3; V: TRBV6-1; D: NA; size: NA; CDR3: CASRDSAADTQYF; DNA: TGTGCCAGCAGGGACTCGGCGGCAGATACGCAGTATTTT
J: TRBJ2-3; V: TRBV12-3/TRBV12-4; D: TRBD2; size: NA; CDR3: CASSSEGGGTDTQYF; DNA: TGTGCCAGCAGTTCAGAAGGCGGGGGGACAGATACGCAGTATTTT
J: TRBJ1-1; V: TRBV3-1; D: NA; size: few; CDR3: CASSRPGGDDTEAFF; DNA: TGTGCCAGCAGCCGCCCGGGGGGGGACGACACTGAAGCTTTCTTT
J: TRBJ1-1; V: TRBV19; D: NA; size: NA; CDR3: CASWSQMNTEAFF; DNA: TGTGCCAGTTGGAGTCAGATGAACACTGAAGCTTTCTTT
J: TRBJ1-2; V: TRBV30; D: NA; size: NA; CDR3: CAWSVQHYGYTF; DNA: TGTGCCTGGAGTGTACAGCACTATGGCTACACCTTC
J: TRBJ1-5; V: TRBV6-6; D: TRBD1; size: few; CDR3: CASSTTGLGQPQHF; DNA: TGTGCCAGCAGTACGACAGGGCTGGGTCAGCCCCAGCATTTT
J: TRBJ2-1; V: TRBV27; D: NA; size: NA; CDR3: CASSLGISSYNEQFF; DNA: TGTGCCAGCAGTTTGGGGATTAGCTCCTACAATGAGCAGTTCTTC
J: TRBJ1-2; V: TRBV19; D: NA; size: few; CDR3: CASVRTTTTNYGYTF; DNA: TGTGCCAGTGTCCGGACCACCACCACTAACTATGGCTACACCTTC
J: TRBJ2-5; V: TRBV29-1; D: NA; size: NA; CDR3: CSVDLFVGQRETQYF; DNA: TGCAGCGTTGATCTGTTCGTAGGGCAGCGAGAGACCCAGTACTTC
J: TRBJ2-4; V: TRBV20-1; D: NA; size: NA; CDR3: CSAEPDNLPIQYF; DNA: TGCAGTGCCGAGCCCGATAACCTACCTATTCAGTACTTC
J: TRBJ2-1; V: TRBV3-1; D: NA; size: NA; CDR3: CASSQQTPNGADEQFF; DNA: TGTGCCAGCAGCCAACAAACCCCCAATGGTGCCGATGAGCAGTTCTTC
J: TRBJ2-7; V: TRBV10-3; D: TRBD2; size: NA; CDR3: CATRGGSRYEQYF; DNA: TGTGCCACGAGGGGAGGGTCTCGCTACGAGCAGTACTTC
J: TRBJ2-3; V: TRBV2; D: TRBD2; size: NA; CDR3: CASSELAGVPDTQYF; DNA: TGTGCCAGCAGTGAACTAGCGGGCGTCCCAGATACGCAGTATTTT
J: TRBJ1-1; V: TRBV12-3/TRBV12-4; D: NA; size: few; CDR3: CASRTFGRVGVRSEAFF; DNA: TGTGCCAGCAGGACCTTCGGGAGAGTGGGCGTGAGATCCGAAGCTTTCTTT
J: TRBJ2-3; V: TRBV5-1; D: TRBD2; size: few; CDR3: CASSLAVTSGPDTQYF; DNA: TGCGCCAGCAGCTTGGCGGTGACTAGCGGACCGGATACGCAGTATTTT
J: TRBJ2-7; V: TRBV2; D: NA; size: NA; CDR3: CASSEQGLPSGEQYF; DNA: TGTGCCAGCAGTGAACAAGGACTTCCCTCCGGCGAGCAGTACTTC
J: TRBJ2-1; V: TRBV4-3; D: NA; size: NA; CDR3: CASSQVPGTSGLGPLNEQFF; DNA: TGCGCCAGCAGCCAAGTCCCTGGGACGTCGGGACTTGGCCCTCTAAATGAGCAGTTCTTC
J: TRBJ2-1; V: TRBV4-3; D: TRBD2; size: few; CDR3: CASSQELVLGLAATYNEQFF; DNA: TGCGCCAGCAGCCAAGAGCTGGTGTTGGGACTAGCGGCCACCTACAATGAGCAGTTCTTC
J: TRBJ2-5; V: TRBV19; D: TRBD1; size: once; CDR3: CASSPPGQGEETQYF; DNA: TGTGCCAGTAGTCCACCGGGACAGGGGGAAGAGACCCAGTACTTC
J: TRBJ1-1; V: TRBV12-3/TRBV12-4; D: NA; size: NA; CDR3: CANSLNGGGPEAFF; DNA: TGTGCCAACAGTCTCAATGGGGGGGGCCCTGAAGCTTTCTTT
J: TRBJ2-3; V: TRBV5-1; D: NA; size: few; CDR3: CASSLVGGQQDTQYF; DNA: TGCGCCAGCAGCTTGGTGGGGGGCCAACAAGATACGCAGTATTTT
J: TRBJ1-2; V: TRBV6-5; D: TRBD1; size: few; CDR3: CASRPPGQHYGYTF; DNA: TGTGCCAGCAGACCTCCGGGACAGCACTATGGCTACACCTTC
J: TRBJ1-2; V: TRBV21-1; D: NA; size: NA; CDR3: CASSIMGPGDRGYTF; DNA: TGTGCCAGCAGCATCATGGGTCCAGGTGATCGTGGCTACACCTTC
J: TRBJ2-5; V: TRBV3-1; D: TRBD2; size: NA; CDR3: CASSLKTAPGLAVLEQETQYF; DNA: TGTGCCAGCAGCCTTAAGACAGCTCCGGGACTAGCGGTGCTAGAGCAAGAGACCCAGTACTTC
J: TRBJ2-7; V: TRBV6-1; D: NA; size: few; CDR3: CASRGASPYEQYF; DNA: TGTGCCAGCAGGGGGGCTTCTCCCTACGAGCAGTACTTC
J: TRBJ1-1; V: TRBV4-3; D: NA; size: NA; CDR3: CASSQEPGENTEAFF; DNA: TGCGCCAGCAGCCAAGAACCAGGAGAGAACACTGAAGCTTTCTTT
J: TRBJ2-4; V: TRBV9; D: NA; size: NA; CDR3: CASSVGGASRNIQYF; DNA: TGTGCCAGCAGCGTAGGGGGGGCTTCGAGAAACATTCAGTACTTC
J: TRBJ2-1; V: TRBV12-3/TRBV12-4; D: TRBD2; size: NA; CDR3: CASSFPAGDLRFF; DNA: TGTGCCAGCAGTTTCCCAGCGGGGGATCTTCGGTTCTTC
J: TRBJ2-2; V: TRBV3-1; D: NA; size: few; CDR3: CASMGEVTGELFF; DNA: TGTGCCAGCATGGGGGAAGTCACCGGGGAACTGTTTTTT
J: TRBJ1-6; V: TRBV5-1; D: NA; size: few; CDR3: CASSLGSQGSRSPLHF; DNA: TGCGCCAGCAGCTTGGGGTCCCAGGGGTCGAGGTCACCCCTCCACTTT
J: TRBJ2-5; V: TRBV28; D: NA; size: NA; CDR3: CASSLGLGQTQYF; DNA: TGTGCCAGCAGTTTAGGGCTAGGACAGACCCAGTACTTC
J: TRBJ2-1; V: TRBV20-1; D: TRBD2; size: NA; CDR3: CSAISSGRAGEQFF; DNA: TGCAGTGCTATCTCTAGCGGGAGGGCCGGCGAGCAGTTCTTC
J: TRBJ1-2; V: TRBV13; D: NA; size: few; CDR3: CASSFDGRGAYGYTF; DNA: TGTGCCAGCAGCTTCGATGGGCGCGGGGCCTATGGCTACACCTTC
J: TRBJ1-2; V: TRBV3-1; D: NA; size: NA; CDR3: CASSQGDRRLYGYTF; DNA: TGTGCCAGCAGCCAAGGTGACAGAAGACTTTATGGCTACACCTTC
J: TRBJ2-3; V: TRBV7-8; D: TRBD1; size: NA; CDR3: CASSLVGTGTDTQYF; DNA: TGTGCCAGCAGCTTAGTCGGGACAGGGACAGATACGCAGTATTTT
J: TRBJ2-3; V: TRBV7-6; D: TRBD2; size: few; CDR3: CASSSSSGRGDTQYF; DNA: TGTGCCAGCAGCTCTTCTAGCGGGAGGGGAGATACGCAGTATTTT
J: TRBJ1-2; V: TRBV3-1; D: NA; size: NA; CDR3: CASSQDRTVHGYTF; DNA: TGTGCCAGCAGCCAAGATCGAACAGTCCATGGCTACACCTTC
J: TRBJ2-5; V: TRBV7-2; D: NA; size: many; CDR3: CASSSVGETQYF; DNA: TGTGCCAGCAGCTCCGTTGGGGAGACCCAGTACTTC
J: TRBJ2-3; V: TRBV3-1; D: TRBD2; size: few; CDR3: CASSSSGLEGQYF; DNA: TGTGCCAGCAGCAGCTCCGGACTAGAAGGGCAGTATTTT